The entry below gives a single TCR beta chain sequence along with its context. Only a few counts were recorded for this clone. Its antigen remains undetermined. No much larger clonotype is one base removed from it; base qualities were not supplied. The CDR3 has 13 amino acids, counting the end cysteine and phenylalanine. Just CDR3 DNA is preserved here, 39 bases in frame from base 1. The junction carries 14 bases between V and J, which are trimmed by 5 bases and 6 bases respectively. Reading the germline V gene gives CDR1 SGHVS and CDR2 FNYEAQ. In total, 630 or so healthy bone marrow donors made up the cohort. Cohort members were all nominally healthy when sampled, although unrecorded immune exposures were likely present. The donor was CMV seropositive and belonged to the group of 250 to 300 seropositive cohort members. Each donor provided a peripheral blood sample, and peripheral blood mononuclear cells were used for TCR beta sequencing. Genomic DNA extraction from the blood cell samples was performed with the Qiagen DNeasy Blood Extraction Kit.

Library preparation was by the immunoSEQ multiplex PCR assay. A mixture of 60 forward primers for TCR Vbeta segments and 13 reverse primers for TCR Jbeta segments was used in the multiplex PCR. The CDR3 region of rearranged TCR beta genes was amplified from genomic DNA with a multiplex PCR assay. On the Illumina HiSeq System, the amplified TCR beta libraries were sequenced as 87-base-pair reads. As for the original processing: A later analysis counted approximately 76 million unique TCR beta chains across the 650 to 800 repertoires, and some 11 million of these chains were shared by at least two donors. Raw reads were error-corrected and collapsed into unique sequences by a nearest-neighbor algorithm in which closely related sequences were merged to remove PCR and sequencing errors. To assign V, D and J gene segments, CDR3 sequences were aligned to IMGT reference sequences. Each retained sequence needed at least a six-nucleotide match to both a V gene segment and a J gene segment. Rearrangements were called productive when the CDR3 lacked stop codons and stayed in frame with V and J; all others were non-productive. Following IMGT convention, CDR3 was defined as the stretch from the second conserved V-encoded cysteine to the conserved J-encoded phenylalanine. Sequences without an unambiguous match to a single V gene segment were excluded from the earlier analysis of about 640 of the donors. In an earlier analysis of around 600 of the donors, V segments were called functional above 56.7% productive rearrangements and were called segregating when the between-donor standard deviation exceeded 5%. To diagnose cytomegalovirus status from the catalog of TCR beta chain sequences, a statistical classification framework was built. V and J gene assignment, in a later analysis, came from comparing TCR nucleotide sequences with IMGT/GENE-DB human TR gene sequences. A later analysis assigned CDR3 sequences and most-parsimonious VDJ recombination scenarios with the TCRdist pipeline. In a later analysis, each TCR beta chain was defined by its CDR3 amino acid sequence together with its V-gene family, and reads lacking a unique V-gene family were excluded. To address suspected cross-contamination and a sequencing artifact, a later analysis removed approximately 600 highly shared, low-generation-probability nucleotide sequences. In a later analysis, a clonal expansion index for each public chain was calculated from normalized within-repertoire ranks of inferred template counts. Generation probabilities in a later analysis came from a VDJ recombination model fitted to out-of-frame rearrangements, and those results were checked against IGoR. In a later analysis, TCR-TCR, TCR-HLA and TCR-CMV co-occurrence was scored with hypergeometric tests, and a repertoire-size bias correction was applied to TCR pairs. A later analysis estimated false discovery rates by permuting HLA or CMV assignments 20 times. A later analysis grouped co-occurring TCRs with DBSCAN, adding TCRdist sequence similarity when clustering within HLA-allele-positive subsets. Co-occurrence clustering excluded repertoires with fewer than 30,000 or more than 120,000 public chains, plus five with anomalous nucleotide sharing. The immuneACCESS repertoire file appears here via TCRdb, limited to in-frame rearrangements. These files lack a portion of the clones; in checked studies, under half of the deficit traces to unresolved V genes, and the cause of the others is not known. V and J calls and clone size are as listed in that table; D and trimming were resolved from the DNA. Present in this sample are roughly 160,000 clones, 78% of which were seen just once. 3% to 3.5% of the sample lies in the top ten.

The data belong to a study of cytomegalovirus exposure and HLA in healthy donors (dated by TCRdb to about 2017). With respect to the entire study: According to an earlier analysis of 587 of the donors, about 180 million T cells yielded 100 million or so unique TCR beta sequences and more than 250 Gb of sequence data. An early release covering 550 to 700 HLA-typed donors comprised about 320 gigabases of sequencing data and around 80 million unique TCR sequences. The genetic ancestry cluster associated with self-reported Caucasian donors included about 84% of the approximately 410 genotyped donors. The aim of the study was to test whether cataloging public T cell receptors could identify signatures of past pathogen exposure. Using immunosequencing, the study profiled T cell repertoires from about 610 subjects and related those repertoires to cytomegalovirus serostatus. A separate validation cohort of 90 to 150 different subjects was used in addition to the 666-subject first cohort. High-throughput TCR immunosequencing, statistical association of individual TCRs with disease status, and machine learning were combined to predict cytomegalovirus infection status. A later analysis re-analyzed previously published TCR beta repertoires from hundreds of donors and added high-resolution HLA genotyping to study TCR occurrence patterns. In the later analysis, no new phenotypic data were used to find candidate immune exposures; instead, reliance was placed on TCR beta sequences and their occurrence across donors. In an earlier analysis of a few hundred of the donors, high-throughput TCR beta sequencing was used to judge whether each TCR beta V gene segment behaved as functional or pseudogenic. Donor age, sex, ethnicity and CMV serostatus were compiled alongside the repertoire data. Genome-wide SNP genotypes for about three fifths of the roughly 670 donors were used in a later genetic analysis, which treated that subset as a discovery cohort. Every repertoire in the discovery cohort had been generated on one and the same sequencing platform. HLA typing covered class I and class II loci at four-digit resolution. The number of donors typed differed by locus, with 629-630 for A, B, C, DRB1 and DQB1, more than 500 for DQA1, approximately 570 for DPA1, and roughly 450 for DPB1. Five DR-DQ haplotypes were treated as single units for association and clustering because of strong linkage in the cohort. On average, roughly 250,000 unique TCR beta nucleotide sequences were sequenced per donor among about 400 genotyped donors of the cohort, with about 19% of those sequences being non-productive. Findings and caveats that apply to the study as a whole: Because counts were too low, approximately 15 rarely observed V segments, including chromosome 9 orphons, were excluded from the earlier analysis of a few hundred of the donors. Strong co-occurrence of HLA alleles, especially DR and DQ, made assigning TCR associations to individual alleles difficult. In a later analysis, several top co-occurrence clusters were reported to appear linked to parvovirus B19, influenza, CMV and Epstein-Barr virus. Broadly in line with IMGT annotations, most TCR beta V segments showed up in productive rearrangements about 87% or about 30% of the time in an earlier analysis of several hundred of the donors. Correlated functional status among segregating V segments might be attributable to linkage disequilibrium, but an unknown experimental factor could not be ruled out. The study listed approximately 160 TCR beta chains as associated with cytomegalovirus. This cohort had only TCR beta chains sequenced, and the lack of alpha or paired-chain data limited which features could be detected. In both the original and validation cohorts, the classifier was reported to diagnose cytomegalovirus status with high specificity and sensitivity. A few of the identified cytomegalovirus-associated TCR beta chains were confirmed in vitro to be specific for cytomegalovirus antigens. In a later analysis, the rate of TCR association differed among HLA loci, with DRB1 alleles having the most associated TCRs and HLA-C alleles having the fewest. The sequencing pipeline was judged likely to have produced a cluster of highly shared sequence variants as a technical artifact. Most TCR sequences were seen in very few donors, while some public TCRs were found in many individuals. Specific HLA alleles were associated with roughly 17,000 TCR beta sequences at a false discovery rate of 0.05 in a later analysis. Presence/absence analyses assumed roughly uniform sequencing depth across donors, an assumption that may not hold. In a later analysis, HLA-associated TCR beta chains were found to be more clonally expanded and to have lower generation probabilities than equally common non-associated chains. In a later analysis, most CMV-associated TCR beta chains were found to appear HLA-restricted, with HLA associations seemingly driven largely by CMV exposure. According to a later genetic analysis, donors in an Asian-associated ancestry cluster had fewer N-insertions in productive TCRs than the roughly 660-donor mean. An association between a missense DCLRE1C variant and V-gene and J-gene trimming of TCR beta chains was found in a later genetic analysis and replicated in an independent cohort. According to the authors, the approach could potentially be generalized to other disease states and immunological phenotypes. HLA typing was unavailable for some donors at each locus, so association tests used only the typed subset. A further reported finding was that TCR beta sequences accurately predicted the HLA-A and HLA-B alleles for most subjects in the first cohort. CMV serostatus was the only immune exposure information available for the cohort. Some IMGT-functional V segments, including TRBV6-2 and TRBV6-3, could not be distinguished by the 87-base-pair reads and were therefore excluded.

Sample: PBMCs. The sequence was obtained from a woman between 50 and 59 years old in good health and CMV-seropositive. This sequence uses TRBV7-6 and TRBJ2-7, with no confident D gene call. Here the CDR3 is given as CASSPGYGSEQYF. The DNA is as follows: TGTGCCAGCAGCCCCGGGTATGGCTCCGAGCAGTACTTC.